A single sample gave rise to the 22 T cell receptor beta chains below, sequenced in a study of PD-1 blockade in classical Hodgkin lymphoma. Produced via immunoSEQ multiplex PCR; TCRdb's table is partial and in-frame only. The table records 7,000 to 8,500 clones, 70% to 85% of them present only once. The time point denotes: cycle 4 day 1 (C4D1), after five to seven weeks of nivolumab. Every patient relapsed after autologous stem cell transplantation, and brentuximab vedotin exposure varied. Sequenced material: peripheral blood mononuclear cells (PBMCs), taken before the fourth cycle of nivolumab. Receptor source: a human donor with classical Hodgkin lymphoma.

CDR3 loop: CASSFQGFRSNQPQHF. CDR3 coding DNA: TGTGCCAGCAGCTTCCAGGGATTTCGTAGCAATCAGCCCCAGCATTTT. The chain couples TRBV5-8 to TRBJ1-5, with D maybe TRBD1 (5 bases). Per the germline V gene, CDR1 is SGHTS and CDR2 is YDEGEE. This CDR3 is built from 16 residues. The ends were cut back, 2 bases at V and 0 bases at J, with 12 bases in the middle.

This clone was picked up a small number of times. The rearrangement uses TRBV6-1 and TRBJ1-1; D not resolved. The V and J ends lost 2 bases and 3 bases respectively, with 13 bases between them. This CDR3 comprises 15 residues. CDR1 is MNHNS, CDR2 SASEGT, per germline. This CDR3 is CASSEFSQEYTEAFF. The CDR3 DNA sequence: TGTGCCAGCAGTGAATTTAGCCAGGAGTACACTGAAGCTTTCTTT.

With respect to this clone: Compared with germline, one end of the junction differs, possibly owing to a read error. The rearrangement links TRBV5-1 to TRBJ2-7, with D unclear. The germline V gene encodes CDR1 SGHRS and CDR2 YFSETQ. CDR3 length: 13 residues. In DNA, the CDR3 is TGCGCCAGCGGCTTGGTGGGCTCCTACGAGCAGTACTTC. Translated, it gives CASGLVGSYEQYF.

The V and J genes are TRBV28 and TRBJ1-6; D not resolved. Germline CDR1 MDHEN, CDR2 SYDVKM. The V end lost 8 bases, the J end lost 5 bases, and 19 bases lay between the germline ends. There are 16 residues in the CDR3. The CDR3 reads CASFTGRLGNNSPLHF. CDR3 in DNA: TGTGCCAGCTTTACGGGGAGGCTAGGAAATAATTCACCCCTCCACTTT.

This clone was seen more than once but under ten times. V is TRBV10-3 and J is TRBJ2-2; 9 positions match TRBD1. The J segment lost 0 bases and the V segment lost 8 bases, leaving 4 bases of the junction unmatched. Per germline, CDR1 ENHRY and CDR2 SYGVKD. CDR3 length: 15 residues. This chain's CDR3 is CAIGGTGTNTGELFF. In DNA form, the CDR3 reads TGTGCCATCGGAGGGACAGGGACGAACACCGGGGAGCTGTTTTTT.

The chain employs TRBV7-2 and TRBJ2-3, with D possibly being TRBD2 (5 bases). V lost 1 base and J 3 bases, leaving 11 bases between the germline ends. This CDR3 region has 15 residues. Germline lookup yields CDR1 SGHTA and CDR2 FQGNSA. For the CDR3, the DNA is TGTGCCAGCAGCTTAGTTGGGCTAGCAACAGATACGCAGTATTTT. Translation gives CASSLVGLATDTQYF.

Comments on this clone: Other DNA sequences in this specimen translate into the identical CDR3. The V and J genes are TRBV6-6 and TRBJ1-6; D may be TRBD1 (5 bases). The V gene lost 6 bases and the J gene lost 7 bases, with 13 bases spanning the gap. The CDR3 sequence is 14 residues long. Germline V gene sequence: CDR1 MNHNY, CDR2 SVGAGI (reference sequence). CDR3 sequence: CASRNLGENSPLHF. Written as DNA, the CDR3 is TGTGCCAGCAGGAACCTAGGGGAAAATTCACCCCTCCACTTT.

This chain joins TRBV9 and TRBJ2-2, with a possible D match to TRBD1 (6 bases). This CDR3 is 12 amino acids long. Germline V gene data show CDR1 as SGDLS and CDR2 as YYNGEE. Trimming stripped 6 bases from V and 5 bases from J, with 8 bases between. The chain's CDR3 is CASKGVTGELFF. CDR3 DNA sequence: TGTGCCAGCAAGGGGGTTACCGGGGAGCTGTTTTTT. Full variable domain (remainder filled in from reference TRBV9 and TRBJ2-2): DSGVTQTPKHLITATGQRVTLRCSPRSGDLSVYWYQQSLDQGLQFLIQYYNGEERAKGNILERFSAQQFPDLHSELNLSSLELGDSALYFCASKGVTGELFFGEGSRLTVL.

J is TRBJ1-1 and V is TRBV28; 12 bases align to TRBD1. The CDR3 runs to 16 residues. Germline trimming cut 5 bases from V and 0 bases from J; bases unmatched to any gene: 4. Germline lookup yields CDR1 MDHEN and CDR2 SYDVKM. The CDR3 DNA follows: TGTGCCAGCAGTGGGACAGGGGGCTACTTGAACACTGAAGCTTTCTTT. It specifies CASSGTGGYLNTEAFF.

CDR3: CAISAGTAVNEKLFF. The DNA of the CDR3 is TGTGCCATCAGTGCGGGGACGGCAGTTAATGAAAAACTGTTTTTT. The gene calls are TRBV10-3 and TRBJ1-4; the D gene is possibly TRBD1 (5 bases). Germline values: CDR1 ENHRY, CDR2 SYGVKD. V lost 4 bases and J 4 bases, leaving 13 bases between the germline ends. The CDR3 is 15 amino acids.

The V gene is TRBV19, the J gene TRBJ2-5; tentatively, D is TRBD1 (6 bases). The CDR3 length is 15 residues. Germline V gene data show CDR1 as LNHDA and CDR2 as SQIVND (reference sequence). The V end lost 10 bases, the J end lost 11 bases, and 29 bases lay between the germline ends. The CDR3 here is CATSDSGRVKGEQYF. The CDR3 DNA follows: TGTGCCACCTCCGACTCAGGCAGGGTAAAGGGGGAGCAGTACTTC.

The chain is built from TRBV11-2 and TRBJ2-5, with 8 bases aligning to TRBD1. CDR1 and CDR2 (germline): SGHAT, FQNNGV. CDR3 length equals 15 residues. Trimming took 5 bases from V and 3 from J; bases not matched to a gene: 8. The CDR3 protein is CASSRQGREKETQYF. CDR3 DNA: TGTGCCAGCAGCCGACAGGGGAGAGAGAAAGAGACCCAGTACTTC.

The chain links TRBV7-8 to TRBJ2-7; a weak D match, TRBD1 (5 bases). The CDR3 is 15 residues long. Germline values: CDR1 SGHVS, CDR2 FQNEAQ. V was trimmed by 5 bases and J by 3 bases, leaving 17 bases between them. Here the CDR3 reads CASSPRTTRVYEQYF. The CDR3 region has the DNA TGTGCCAGCAGCCCCCGGACAACCAGAGTCTACGAGCAGTACTTC.

CDR3 DNA sequence: TGCAGTGCCATGCGAGGCTACACCTTC. This gives the protein CSAMRGYTF. This rearrangement joins TRBV20-1 to TRBJ1-2; D gene unclear. Trimming removed 6 bases from V and 8 bases from J, with 7 bases in between. The CDR3 consists of 9 residues. In germline, CDR1 is DFQATT, CDR2 SNEGSKA (reference sequence).

In its sample, this clone was seen a few times. The chain has TRBV6-1 and TRBJ2-7; D unresolved. The CDR3 length is 13 residues. The V gene lost 4 bases and the J gene lost 2 bases, with 9 bases spanning the gap. Germline lookup yields CDR1 MNHNS and CDR2 SASEGT. CDR3: CASSVEPTYEQYF. The CDR3, as DNA: TGTGCCAGCAGTGTAGAACCAACCTACGAGCAGTACTTC.

This clone was counted only a few times. The rearrangement links TRBV5-1 to TRBJ1-5, with 10 bases identical to TRBD1. V lost 4 bases and J lost 4; bases outside the gene matches: 5. There are 15 residues in the CDR3. Germline loops: CDR1 SGHRS, CDR2 YFSETQ. CDR3 loop: CASSPGQGFNQPQHF. The CDR3 DNA reads as TGCGCCAGCAGCCCGGGACAGGGGTTTAATCAGCCCCAGCATTTT.

CDR3 residues: CASSPKGQFYGYTF. CDR3 sequence (DNA): TGTGCCAGCAGCCCTAAGGGACAGTTTTATGGCTACACCTTC. This chain connects TRBV5-4 to TRBJ1-2; 7 positions match TRBD1. V shed 4 bases and J 5 bases; nucleotides not matched to a gene: 8. The CDR3 totals 14 residues. CDR1 SGHNT and CDR2 YYREEE come from the germline V gene (reference sequence).

The chain joins TRBV27 to TRBJ2-1; D gene uncertain. This CDR3 has 15 residues. Germline CDR1 is MNHEY and CDR2 is SMNVEV (reference sequence). V was pared by 6 bases and J by 0 bases, with 12 bases between. In DNA, the CDR3 is TGTGCCAGCAGACCCACTATGGCCTCCTACAATGAGCAGTTCTTC. Protein sequence: CASRPTMASYNEQFF.

The chain uses TRBV19 and TRBJ1-1; TRBD1 is a possible D gene (5 bases). The CDR3 is made up of 15 amino acids. Germline V lookup: CDR1 LNHDA, CDR2 SQIVND (reference sequence). Trimming left V 1 base short and J 0 bases short, with 9 bases between. The CDR3 protein is CASSIVSGLNTEAFF. The DNA for the CDR3 is TGTGCCAGTAGTATAGTTTCAGGGCTGAACACTGAAGCTTTCTTT.

This clone was detected only a few times. The chain couples TRBV19 to TRBJ1-1, with D possibly matching TRBD1 (5 bases). There are 14 residues in the CDR3. Deletions cut 5 bases from V and 1 base from J, with 11 bases between. The germline CDR1 and CDR2 sequences are LNHDA and SQIVND (reference sequence). Here the CDR3 reads CASSLWGPNTEAFF. The CDR3 DNA reads TGTGCCAGTAGTTTATGGGGCCCGAACACTGAAGCTTTCTTT.

The chain links TRBV2 to TRBJ2-7; weak D call: TRBD1 (6 bases). V was pared by 3 bases and J by 2 bases, with 11 bases between. The germline V gene encodes CDR1 SNHLY and CDR2 FYNNEI. The CDR3 is 14 residues long. CDR3 loop: CASSEFGQPYEQYF. DNA of the CDR3: TGTGCCAGCAGTGAGTTTGGACAGCCCTACGAGCAGTACTTC.

The CDR3 sequence: CASSRTEYTDTQYF. In nucleotides, the CDR3 is TGTGCCAGCAGTCGTACCGAGTACACAGATACGCAGTATTTT. The chain carries TRBV6-1 and TRBJ2-3; no definite D call. The V gene lost 5 bases and the J gene lost 2 bases, with 11 bases spanning the gap. The CDR3 is 14 residues long. Germline CDR1 is MNHNS and CDR2 is SASEGT.